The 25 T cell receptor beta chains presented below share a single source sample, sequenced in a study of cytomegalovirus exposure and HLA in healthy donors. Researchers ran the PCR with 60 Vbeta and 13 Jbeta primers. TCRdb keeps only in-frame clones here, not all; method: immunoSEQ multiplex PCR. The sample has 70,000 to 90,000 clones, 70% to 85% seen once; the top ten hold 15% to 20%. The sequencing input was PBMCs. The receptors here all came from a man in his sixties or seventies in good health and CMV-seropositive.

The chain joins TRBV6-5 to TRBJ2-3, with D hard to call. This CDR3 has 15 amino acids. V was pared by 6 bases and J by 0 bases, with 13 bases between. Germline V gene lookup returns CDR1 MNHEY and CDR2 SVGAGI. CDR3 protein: CASRSGSISTDTQYF. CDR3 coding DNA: TGTGCCAGCAGATCAGGCTCTATCAGCACAGATACGCAGTATTTT.

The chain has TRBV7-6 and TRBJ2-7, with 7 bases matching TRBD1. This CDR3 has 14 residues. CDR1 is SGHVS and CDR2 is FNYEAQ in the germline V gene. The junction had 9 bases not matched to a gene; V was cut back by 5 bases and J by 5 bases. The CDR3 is CASSGDRVVNEQYF. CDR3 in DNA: TGTGCCAGCAGCGGCGACAGGGTAGTAAACGAGCAGTACTTC. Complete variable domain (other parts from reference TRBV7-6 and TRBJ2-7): GAGVSQSPRYKVTKRGQDVALRCDPISGHVSLYWYRQALGQGPEFLTYFNYEAQQDKSGLPNDRFSAERPEGSISTLTIQRTEQRDSAMYRCASSGDRVVNEQYFGPGTRLTVT.

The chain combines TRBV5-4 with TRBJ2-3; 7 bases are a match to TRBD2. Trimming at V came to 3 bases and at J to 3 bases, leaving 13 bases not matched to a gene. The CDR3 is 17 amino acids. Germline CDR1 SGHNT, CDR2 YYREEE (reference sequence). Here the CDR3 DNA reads TGTGCCAGCAGCTGGGGGGTTGGCGGGGGTGTGACAGATACGCAGTATTTT. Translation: CASSWGVGGGVTDTQYF.

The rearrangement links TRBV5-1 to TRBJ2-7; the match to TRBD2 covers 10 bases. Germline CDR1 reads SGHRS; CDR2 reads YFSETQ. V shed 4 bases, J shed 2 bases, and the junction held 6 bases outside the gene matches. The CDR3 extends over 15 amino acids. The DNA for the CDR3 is TGCGCCAGCAGCGCGACTAGCGGGTCGACCTACGAGCAGTACTTC. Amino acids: CASSATSGSTYEQYF.

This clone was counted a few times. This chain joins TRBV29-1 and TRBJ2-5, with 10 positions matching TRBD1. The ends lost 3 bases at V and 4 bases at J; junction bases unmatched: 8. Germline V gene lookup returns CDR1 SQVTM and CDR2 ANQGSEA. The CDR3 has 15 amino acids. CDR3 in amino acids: CSVEVVRDRGETQYF. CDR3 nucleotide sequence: TGCAGCGTTGAGGTGGTGAGGGACAGGGGAGAGACCCAGTACTTC. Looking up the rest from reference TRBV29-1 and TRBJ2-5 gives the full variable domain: SAVISQKPSRDICQRGTSLTIQCQVDSQVTMMFWYRQQPGQSLTLIATANQGSEATYESGFVIDKFPISRPNLTFSTLTVSNMSPEDSSIYLCSVEVVRDRGETQYFGPGTRLLVL.

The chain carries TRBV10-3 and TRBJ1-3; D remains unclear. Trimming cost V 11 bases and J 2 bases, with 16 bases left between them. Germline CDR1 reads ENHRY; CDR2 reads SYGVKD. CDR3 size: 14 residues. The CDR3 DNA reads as TGTGCCGCCGGGAGGTTGGAGGCTGGAAACACCATATATTTT. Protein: CAAGRLEAGNTIYF.

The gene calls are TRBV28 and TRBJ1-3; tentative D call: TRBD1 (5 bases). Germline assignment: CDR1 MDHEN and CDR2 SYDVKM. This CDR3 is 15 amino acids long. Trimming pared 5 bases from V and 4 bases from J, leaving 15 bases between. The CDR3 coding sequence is TGTGCCAGCAGTCCCTCCGGGGGAGCCGGAAACACCATATATTTT. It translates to CASSPSGGAGNTIYF.

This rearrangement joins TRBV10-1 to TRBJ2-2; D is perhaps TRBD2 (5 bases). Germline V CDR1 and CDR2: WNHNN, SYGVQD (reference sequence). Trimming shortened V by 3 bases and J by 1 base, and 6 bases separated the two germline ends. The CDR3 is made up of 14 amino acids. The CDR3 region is CASSEGGNTGELFF. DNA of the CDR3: TGCGCCAGCAGTGAAGGAGGGAACACCGGGGAGCTGTTTTTT.

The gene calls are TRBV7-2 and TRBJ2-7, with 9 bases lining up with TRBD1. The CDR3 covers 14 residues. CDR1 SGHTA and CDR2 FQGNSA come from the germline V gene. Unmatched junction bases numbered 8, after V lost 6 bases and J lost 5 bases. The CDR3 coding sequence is TGTGCCAGCAGATACGGGACAGGGATAGACGAGCAGTACTTC. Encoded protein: CASRYGTGIDEQYF.

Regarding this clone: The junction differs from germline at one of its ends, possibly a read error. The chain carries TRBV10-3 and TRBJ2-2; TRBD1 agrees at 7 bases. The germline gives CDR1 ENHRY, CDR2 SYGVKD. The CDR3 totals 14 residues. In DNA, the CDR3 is TGTGCCATCCGTGACAGGGATGACACCGGGGAGCTGTTTTTT. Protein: CAIRDRDDTGELFF.

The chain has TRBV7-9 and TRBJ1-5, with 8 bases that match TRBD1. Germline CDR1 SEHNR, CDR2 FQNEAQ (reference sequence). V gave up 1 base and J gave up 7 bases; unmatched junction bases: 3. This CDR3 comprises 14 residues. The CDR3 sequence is CASSLGTGTQPQHF. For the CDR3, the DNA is TGTGCCAGCAGCTTAGGGACAGGGACACAGCCCCAGCATTTT.

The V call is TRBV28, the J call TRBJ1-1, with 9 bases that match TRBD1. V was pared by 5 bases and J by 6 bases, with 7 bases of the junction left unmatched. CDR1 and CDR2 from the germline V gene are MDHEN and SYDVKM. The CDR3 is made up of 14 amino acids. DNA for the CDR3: TGTGCCAGCAGTCCGGGACAGGGAGGTGCTGAAGCTTTCTTT. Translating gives CASSPGQGGAEAFF.

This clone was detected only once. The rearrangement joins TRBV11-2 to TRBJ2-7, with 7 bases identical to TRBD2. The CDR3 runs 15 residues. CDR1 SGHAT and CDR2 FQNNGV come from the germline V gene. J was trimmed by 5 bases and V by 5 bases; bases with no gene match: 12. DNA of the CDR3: TGTGCCAGCAGCCGTCCTAGCGGCGGAGCCCACGAGCAGTACTTC. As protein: CASSRPSGGAHEQYF. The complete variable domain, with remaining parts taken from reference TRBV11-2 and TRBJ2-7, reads EAGVAQSPRYKIIEKRQSVAFWCNPISGHATLYWYQQILGQGPKLLIQFQNNGVVDDSQLPKDRFSAERLKGVDSTLKIQPAKLEDSAVYLCASSRPSGGAHEQYFGPGTRLTVT.

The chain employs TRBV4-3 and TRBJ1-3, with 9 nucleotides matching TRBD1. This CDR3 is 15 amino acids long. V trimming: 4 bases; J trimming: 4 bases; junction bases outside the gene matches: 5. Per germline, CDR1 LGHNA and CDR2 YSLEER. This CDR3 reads CASSRGTGSGNTIYF. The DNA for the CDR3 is TGCGCCAGCAGCCGAGGGACAGGGTCGGGAAACACCATATATTTT.

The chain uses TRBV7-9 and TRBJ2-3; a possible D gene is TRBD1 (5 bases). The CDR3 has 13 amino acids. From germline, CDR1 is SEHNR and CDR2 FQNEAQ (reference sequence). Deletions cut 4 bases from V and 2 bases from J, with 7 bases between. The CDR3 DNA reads TGTGCCAGCAGCTGGGGCGCCACAGATACGCAGTATTTT. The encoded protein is CASSWGATDTQYF.

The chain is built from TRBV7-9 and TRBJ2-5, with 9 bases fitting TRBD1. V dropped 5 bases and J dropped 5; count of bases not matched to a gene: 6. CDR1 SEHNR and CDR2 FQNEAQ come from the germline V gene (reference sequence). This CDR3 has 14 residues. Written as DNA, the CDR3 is TGTGCCAGCAGCGCCGGACAGGGGAGGGAGACCCAGTACTTC. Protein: CASSAGQGRETQYF.

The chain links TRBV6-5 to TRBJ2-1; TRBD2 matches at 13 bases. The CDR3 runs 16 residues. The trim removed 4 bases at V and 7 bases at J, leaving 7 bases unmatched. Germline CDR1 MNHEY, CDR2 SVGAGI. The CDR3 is CASSSPGLAGANEQFF. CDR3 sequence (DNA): TGTGCCAGCAGTTCCCCCGGACTAGCGGGAGCTAATGAGCAGTTCTTC.

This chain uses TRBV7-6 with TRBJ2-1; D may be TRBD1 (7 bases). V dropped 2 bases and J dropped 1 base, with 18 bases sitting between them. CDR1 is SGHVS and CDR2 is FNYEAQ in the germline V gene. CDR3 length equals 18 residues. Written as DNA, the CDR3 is TGTGCCAGCAGCTTACAGGGGGGAAGTGGGGCGTCCTACAATGAGCAGTTCTTC. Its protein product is CASSLQGGSGASYNEQFF.

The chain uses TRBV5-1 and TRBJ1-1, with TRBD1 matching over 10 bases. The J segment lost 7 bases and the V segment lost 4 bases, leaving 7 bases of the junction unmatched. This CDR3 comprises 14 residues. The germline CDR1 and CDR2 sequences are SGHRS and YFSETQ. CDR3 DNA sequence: TGCGCCAGCAGCGAAGGACAGGGGGTCTTTGAAGCTTTCTTT. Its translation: CASSEGQGVFEAFF.

The CDR3 reads CASSAGEGYTQYF. CDR3 DNA: TGTGCCAGTAGCGCAGGGGAAGGATATACGCAGTATTTT. The rearrangement joins TRBV19 to TRBJ2-3; TRBD1 might be the D (6 bases). The CDR3 extends over 13 amino acids. Germline values: CDR1 LNHDA, CDR2 SQIVND (reference sequence). V was shortened by 6 bases and J by 7 bases, with 14 bases between the two germline ends.

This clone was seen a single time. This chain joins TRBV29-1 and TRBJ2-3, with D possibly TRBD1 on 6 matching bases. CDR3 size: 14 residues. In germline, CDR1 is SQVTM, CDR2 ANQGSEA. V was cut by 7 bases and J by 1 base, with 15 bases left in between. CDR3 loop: CSASRGQRTDTQYF. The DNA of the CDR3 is TGCAGCGCCTCCCGGGGACAACGCACAGATACGCAGTATTTT.

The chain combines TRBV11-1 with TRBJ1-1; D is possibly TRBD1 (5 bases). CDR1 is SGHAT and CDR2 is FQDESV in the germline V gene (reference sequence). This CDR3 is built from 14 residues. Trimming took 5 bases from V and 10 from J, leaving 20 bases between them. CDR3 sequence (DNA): TGTGCCAGCAGCCCACCCCAGGGAGGGCGGGCAGCTTTCTTT. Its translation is CASSPPQGGRAAFF.

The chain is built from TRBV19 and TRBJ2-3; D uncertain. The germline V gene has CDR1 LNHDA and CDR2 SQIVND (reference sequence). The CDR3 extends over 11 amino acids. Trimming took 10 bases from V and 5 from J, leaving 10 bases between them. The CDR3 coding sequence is TGTGCCACTAAGAAACGAGATACGCAGTATTTT. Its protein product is CATKKRDTQYF.

The CDR3 DNA is TGTGCCAGCAGCTTGACTAGCGGGAGTTACGAGCAGTACTTC. Its translation is CASSLTSGSYEQYF. V usage is TRBV5-4 and J usage is TRBJ2-7; 11 bases are a match to TRBD2. Per the germline V gene, CDR1 is SGHNT and CDR2 is YYREEE (reference sequence). V was clipped by 1 base and J by 4 bases; unmatched bases: 1. This CDR3 is 14 amino acids long. Supplemented by reference TRBV5-4 and TRBJ2-7, the full variable domain reads ETGVTQSPTHLIKTRGQQVTLRCSSQSGHNTVSWYQQALGQGPQFIFQYYREEENGRGNFPPRFSGLQFPNYSSELNVNALELDDSALYLCASSLTSGSYEQYFGPGTRLTVT.

The CDR3 DNA follows: TGTGCCAGCTCCCCGAGGGCAGTCAGAGCTAACTATGGCTACACCTTC. This encodes CASSPRAVRANYGYTF. The rearrangement uses TRBV18 and TRBJ1-2; unclear D gene. The CDR3 is made up of 16 amino acids. The V gene lost 6 bases and the J gene lost 0 bases, with 17 bases spanning the gap. CDR1 KGHSH and CDR2 LQKENI come from the germline V gene.